This T cell receptor beta chain comes out of a study of PD-1 blockade in classical Hodgkin lymphoma. Study overall: A 3 mg/kg intravenous dose of nivolumab was received by patients every 2 weeks.

The V and J ends lost 11 bases and 3 bases, in that order; junction bases with no gene match: 7. Germline V gene lookup returns CDR1 SNHLY and CDR2 FYNNEI. The CDR3 length is 12 residues. Clones were read by immunoSEQ multiplex PCR, and TCRdb kept only the in-frame ones, dropping some. The sample consists of about 22,000 clones, roughly 72% of them appearing once. In every patient, relapse followed autologous stem cell transplantation, while exposure to brentuximab vedotin differed. Study-wide results and limits: Lower baseline TCR diversity was reported for newly diagnosed patients than for healthy donors.

About this clone itself: What it binds is not known.

This rearrangement joins TRBV2 to TRBJ2-7; 7 bases align to TRBD1. The TCR was taken from a human donor with classical Hodgkin lymphoma. The sample consisted of peripheral blood mononuclear cells (PBMCs), taken at baseline. The CDR3 region has the DNA TGTGCCGTCTGGGACAGATTCTACGAGCAGTACTTC. Amino acids: CAVWDRFYEQYF.